Given below is one TCR beta chain in context. Its antigen remains unidentified. Nothing much larger sits one base from this clone, and base qualities are not available. The CDR3 spans 11 residues, from the cysteine through the phenylalanine. Here the CDR3 DNA is all that survives: 33 bases in frame from base 1. V loses 1 base of germline sequence and J loses 6 bases, and the interval between the two ends is 4 bases. The germline V gene (reference sequence) provides CDR1 DFQATT and CDR2 SNEGSKA. This entry comes from a study of blood T cell repertoires in COVID-19 (dated by TCRdb to between 2020 and 2021). Broadly, across the study: The collaborator samples originated in the United States, Italy and Spain and spanned the acute and convalescent phases of COVID-19. The prospective study material was composed of cDNA or gDNA derived from T cells, B-cell-depleted T cells, or PBMCs. Deeply sampled blood TCRbeta repertoires from subjects exposed to, actively infected with, or recovered from COVID-19 were included in the dataset. The repertoires were released in a freely available public database meant as a resource for research on the immune response to SARS-CoV-2. The samples were drawn from the first 160 participants of the ongoing ImmuneRACE study and from some 1,300 subjects provided by 6 global collaborators. Nearly every sample came with metadata listing a de-identified subject ID, COVID-19 status, age in years and sex. Where available, HLA class I and class II types were taken from metadata supplied by the sample provider and were not determined by assay-based typing. General conclusions and limits of the study: Clinical and demographic metadata were provided uncurated, with the amount varying by source and participant.

TCRbeta CDR3 regions were amplified from genomic DNA by means of the immunoSEQ Assay, a bias-controlled multiplex PCR. In the source study's methods: Within the assay, amplification of reference gene primers was used to estimate how many nucleated cells each sample contained. To quantify the absolute abundance of each unique TCRbeta CDR3 rearrangement, sequence reads were collapsed and filtered. Productive Simpson clonality was computed per sample as the square root of Simpson's diversity index over productive rearrangements. The table comes from immuneACCESS by way of TCRdb, which keeps in-frame sequences with V and J called. Part of the clones is missing from these tables; in studies checked, under half for an unresolved V gene and the rest for unknown reasons. The V and J calls and clone size were taken over from that table, and D and trimming were inferred from the DNA. The sample data list fewer than 250,000 clones, and more than 70% of these were observed just once. Of the sample, less than 5.5% falls within the top ten clones.

Collaborating institutions collected whole blood in K2EDTA tubes following their own protocols. For TCRbeta analysis, collaborator samples were shipped as frozen whole blood, as isolated PBMCs, or as DNA extracted from either sample type. The chain joins TRBV20-1 to TRBJ2-1; the D gene lacks a confident call. The sequence derives from a human donor in a cohort sampled during active COVID-19. Sequencing was performed on peripheral blood. The DNA sequence reads TGCAGTGCTAGAGCAGTCAATGAGCAGTTCTTC. Translation gives CSARAVNEQFF.